This TCR beta chain was sequenced during a study of blood T cell repertoires in COVID-19. About the study: Sites in the United States, Italy and Spain provided acute and convalescent COVID-19 samples.

CDR3 length: 14 residues. Germline trimming cut 6 bases from V and 5 bases from J; bases unmatched to any gene: 6. Per germline, CDR1 SGHRS and CDR2 YFSETQ. In the original workflow: By means of reference gene primer amplification, nucleated cell counts were estimated. Profiled with immunoSEQ multiplex PCR; TCRdb holds only in-frame clones, not every one. D and trimming were read from the DNA, whereas the V and J calls and clone size are those reported in that table. The sample lists around 320,000 clones, around 90% occurring once. Source material: peripheral blood. This TCR was recovered from a man younger than 35 with active or convalescent COVID-19. This chain uses TRBV5-1 with TRBJ1-2; 11 positions match TRBD1. The CDR3 sequence: CASTWTGGLYGYTF. The CDR3 bases are TGCGCCAGCACCTGGACAGGGGGCTTATATGGCTACACCTTC.